This entry lists 7 T cell receptor beta chains sequenced from one sample in a study of shared clonotypes between healthy human individuals. Assay: immunoSEQ multiplex PCR; the TCRdb copy retains only in-frame clones and omits some. The repertoire holds just over 2,000,000 clones, 85% to 95% seen once, with 0.13% in the top ten. The sample was naive CD4+ T cells sorted from blood. As to subset: CD45RA+ positively selected. The receptors originated from a man aged 18 to 29 in good health.

The chain links TRBV11-2 to TRBJ1-2; D uncertain. V dropped 5 bases and J dropped 5 bases, with 12 bases sitting between them. The CDR3 has 13 amino acids. CDR1 and CDR2 (germline): SGHAT, FQNNGV. The CDR3, as DNA: TGTGCCAGCAGCCTAGCCCCACAGTATGGCTACACCTTC. It specifies CASSLAPQYGYTF.

The V gene is TRBV2, the J gene TRBJ2-1; 9 nucleotides match TRBD1. The CDR3 is 15 residues long. The germline V gene has CDR1 SNHLY and CDR2 FYNNEI. V shed 1 base, J shed 4 bases, and the junction held 2 bases outside the gene matches. The CDR3 region has the DNA TGTGCCAGCAGTGAAGAAGGGACAGGGTACAATGAGCAGTTCTTC. Translating it yields CASSEEGTGYNEQFF.

The chain is built from TRBV7-2 and TRBJ1-2; no firm D call. The CDR3 totals 11 residues. V was clipped by 9 bases and J by 8 bases, with 13 bases between them. Germline V gene lookup returns CDR1 SGHTA and CDR2 FQGNSA. DNA of the CDR3: TGTGCCAGTGAAACCAATTTGGGCTACACCTTC. This translates into CASETNLGYTF.

The rearrangement links TRBV29-1 to TRBJ1-2; TRBD1 might be the D (5 bases). CDR3 length: 13 amino acids. V was shortened by 6 bases and J by 2 bases, with 13 bases between the two germline ends. The germline V gene encodes CDR1 SQVTM and CDR2 ANQGSEA. In DNA form, the CDR3 reads TGCAGCGTCGAGTTAGGGGAGAACTATGGCTACACCTTC. This sequence encodes CSVELGENYGYTF.

The sample holds one count of this clone. The chain has TRBV27 and TRBJ1-2; 8 positions agree with TRBD1. CDR3 length: 17 amino acids. V gave up 5 bases and J gave up 5 bases; unmatched junction bases: 16. Germline CDR1 and CDR2: MNHEY and SMNVEV (reference sequence). Written as DNA, the CDR3 is TGTGCCAGCAGTGCCCTCGGCGGGACAGGCATCGGGTATGGCTACACCTTC. Translation: CASSALGGTGIGYGYTF.

The DNA of the CDR3 is TGCGCCAGCAGCGTAAGACAGGGGGCGGGTAATGAGCAGTTCTTC. It codes for CASSVRQGAGNEQFF. The V and J genes are TRBV5-1 and TRBJ2-1, with TRBD1 matching 10 bases. J gave up 7 bases and V 4 bases, and 8 bases lay outside the gene matches. The CDR3 runs to 15 residues. Germline CDR1 reads SGHRS; CDR2 reads YFSETQ.

This chain connects TRBV28 to TRBJ1-5, with D perhaps matching TRBD1 (5 bases). CDR1 is MDHEN and CDR2 is SYDVKM in the germline V gene. The V end lost 3 bases, the J end lost 6 bases, and 18 bases lay between the germline ends. This CDR3 contains 16 residues. CDR3 residues: CASSFSSWGVGQPQHF. The CDR3 nucleotides read TGTGCCAGCAGTTTCTCGTCCTGGGGGGTTGGTCAGCCCCAGCATTTT. The full variable domain, its missing parts supplied by reference TRBV28 and TRBJ1-5, is DVKVTQSSRYLVKRTGEKVFLECVQDMDHENMFWYRQDPGLGLRLIYFSYDVKMKEKGDIPEGYSVSREKKERFSLILESASTNQTSMYLCASSFSSWGVGQPQHFGDGTRLSIL.